Presented here are 23 T cell receptor beta chains from one specimen sequenced in a study of early T cells in non-severe SARS-CoV-2 infection. TCRdb passed the 5' RACE reads through MiXCR, listing each CDR3 protein once. The table shows tens of thousands of distinct CDR3 sequences, with around 11% occurring only once. Sequenced material: whole blood. All receptors come from an adult who was a healthcare worker with PCR-confirmed SARS-CoV-2 infection or an uninfected control (not recorded which).

V and J are TRBV28 and TRBJ2-1; D possibly corresponds to TRBD2 (5 bases). The CDR3 runs 11 residues. V dropped 10 bases and J dropped 1 base, with 5 bases sitting between them. The V gene's germline CDR1 is MDHEN and CDR2 SYDVKM. The CDR3 region is CATGSYNEQFF. The CDR3 nucleotides read TGTGCCACGGGGTCCTACAATGAGCAGTTCTTC.

This clonotype was detected a few times. The rearrangement uses TRBV20-1 and TRBJ2-3; D ambiguous. The CDR3 runs 11 residues. V lost 3 bases and J lost 9, with 10 bases in between. Germline loops: CDR1 DFQATT, CDR2 SNEGSKA (reference sequence). The CDR3 sequence: CSASMGDTQYF. As DNA, the CDR3 is TGCAGTGCTAGTATGGGCGACACGCAGTATTTT.

This clonotype was observed at least ten times. The genes are TRBV11-1 and TRBJ2-1; TRBD2 aligns across 9 bases. The trim removed 7 bases at V and 4 bases at J, leaving 17 bases unmatched. Per the germline V gene, CDR1 is SGHAT and CDR2 is FQDESV (reference sequence). This CDR3 has 18 amino acids. CDR3 loop: CASTEGVTGTSIYNEQFF. CDR3 DNA sequence: TGTGCCAGCACCGAGGGCGTAACCGGGACTAGCATTTACAATGAGCAGTTCTTC.

This clonotype was seen only a few times. The V call is TRBV29-1, the J call TRBJ1-5; the D is unclear. Trimming removed 4 bases at V and 2 bases at J, with 6 bases between. The CDR3 is 12 amino acids. Looked up from germline, CDR1 is SQVTM and CDR2 is ANQGSEA. CDR3 nucleotides: TGCAGCGTTGGTGACGGCAATCAGCCCCAGCATTTT. This codes for CSVGDGNQPQHF.

This clonotype turned up a few times. The V and J genes are TRBV12-3 or TRBV12-4 and TRBJ2-7; possible D gene TRBD1, 5 bases. The CDR3 totals 15 residues. The germline V and J ends were trimmed by 1 base and 2 bases, with 12 bases remaining between them. CDR3 amino acids: CASSLGYQGTYEQYF. CDR3 DNA: TGTGCCAGCAGTTTAGGGTATCAGGGAACCTACGAGCAGTACTTC.

A few counts support this clonotype. The V and J genes are TRBV28 and TRBJ2-1; TRBD2 aligns across 11 bases. Germline assignment: CDR1 MDHEN and CDR2 SYDVKM. There are 15 residues in the CDR3. Trimming at V came to 7 bases and at J to 4 bases, leaving 6 bases not matched to a gene. The CDR3 protein is CASIRLAGYYNEQFF. CDR3 in DNA: TGTGCCAGCATCCGACTAGCGGGATATTACAATGAGCAGTTCTTC.

This clonotype was found many times. The chain is built from TRBV18 and TRBJ2-3; D ambiguous. V was shortened by 1 base and J by 5 bases, with 7 bases between the two germline ends. The CDR3 length is 13 residues. Germline CDR1 and CDR2: KGHSH and LQKENI. The CDR3 sequence is CASSPQKGDTQYF. CDR3 nucleotide sequence: TGTGCCAGCTCACCACAGAAAGGAGATACGCAGTATTTT.

The chain couples TRBV6-2 or TRBV6-3 to TRBJ2-2; 9 nucleotides align to TRBD2. V lost 2 bases and J lost 6; bases outside the gene matches: 7. Germline CDR1 and CDR2: MNHEY and SVGEGT. The CDR3 length is 16 residues. The CDR3 is CASSYRSLAGAGELFF. DNA for the CDR3: TGTGCCAGCAGTTACCGAAGCTTAGCGGGAGCCGGGGAGCTGTTTTTT.

V gene TRBV20-1 combines with J gene TRBJ2-1, with 12 positions matching TRBD2. V trimming: 3 bases; J trimming: 6 bases; junction bases outside the gene matches: 12. The CDR3 runs to 17 residues. The germline CDR1 and CDR2 sequences are DFQATT and SNEGSKA (reference sequence). CDR3 DNA sequence: TGCAGTGCTAGGAAGCTAGCGGGAGGGAAGTCTGGCAATGAGCAGTTCTTC. Translation gives CSARKLAGGKSGNEQFF.

This clonotype was detected a few times. The gene calls are TRBV6-2 or TRBV6-3 and TRBJ2-3, with 13 positions matching TRBD2. Germline lookup yields CDR1 MNHEY and CDR2 SVGEGT. V was pared by 2 bases and J by 4 bases, with 6 bases of the junction left unmatched. This CDR3 spans 17 amino acids. CDR3 bases: TGTGCCAGCAGTTACCGGACTAGCGGGAGCGTTCCAGATACGCAGTATTTT. Translation gives CASSYRTSGSVPDTQYF.

This clonotype occurred many times. The V call is TRBV13, the J call TRBJ1-1; TRBD1 matches at 8 bases. V was clipped by 4 bases and J by 0 bases; unmatched bases: 7. Germline V gene data show CDR1 as PRHDT and CDR2 as FYEKMQ (reference sequence). The CDR3 has 16 amino acids. CDR3 DNA: TGTGCCAGCAGCTCTGGACAGGGTTACATGAACACTGAAGCTTTCTTT. Protein sequence: CASSSGQGYMNTEAFF.

This clonotype has at least ten counts. The gene calls are TRBV10-3 and TRBJ2-7; unclear D gene. The germline gives CDR1 ENHRY, CDR2 SYGVKD. The V and J ends lost 2 bases and 0 bases respectively, with 8 bases between them. The CDR3 consists of 14 residues. CDR3 sequence: CAISEARSSYEQYF. The CDR3 bases are TGTGCCATCAGTGAGGCGAGGAGCTCCTACGAGCAGTACTTC.

The chain employs TRBV24-1 and TRBJ2-3; 8 bases are shared with TRBD1. The CDR3 contains 18 residues. Germline V lookup: CDR1 KGHDR, CDR2 SFDVKD. The junction had 11 bases not matched to a gene; V was cut back by 4 bases and J by 0 bases. The chain's CDR3 is CATSDPPGQDFSTDTQYF. The CDR3 DNA sequence: TGTGCCACCAGTGACCCCCCGGGACAGGACTTTAGCACAGATACGCAGTATTTT.

The sample holds many counts of this clonotype. The chain couples TRBV20-1 to TRBJ1-1; no clear D gene. V lost 0 bases and J 1 base, leaving 21 bases between the germline ends. Germline-derived CDR1 and CDR2 are DFQATT and SNEGSKA (reference sequence). The CDR3 covers 18 residues. The CDR3, as DNA: TGCAGTGCTAGAGATCCGAGGACGGGTCGAGGTCAGAACACTGAAGCTTTCTTT. It codes for CSARDPRTGRGQNTEAFF.

This clonotype was recorded a few times. A junction end diverges from the germline sequence, so it may reflect a read error. This chain connects TRBV3-1 to TRBJ1-6; perhaps TRBD1 as D (5 bases). Looked up from germline, CDR1 is LGHDT and CDR2 is YNNKEL (reference sequence). The CDR3 length is 14 residues. DNA for the CDR3: TGTGCCAGCAGCCAACGGGGCGGCAATTCACCCCTCCATTTT. Amino acid sequence: CASSQRGGNSPLHF.

This clonotype was seen only once. The junction differs from germline at one of its ends, possibly a read error. The rearrangement links TRBV5-1 to TRBJ2-3; D is unclear. The CDR3 runs 12 residues. Germline values: CDR1 SGHRS, CDR2 YFSETQ. The CDR3 is CASRFFGDTQYF. The CDR3 DNA reads TGCGCCAGCCGCTTTTTTGGAGATACGCAGTATTTT.

This clonotype was recorded at least ten times. CDR3 residues: CSVELGQSAGGEYF. The CDR3 DNA is TGCAGCGTTGAGTTAGGGCAGTCCGCAGGTGGAGAGTACTTC. The chain carries TRBV29-1 and TRBJ2-7; no clear D. CDR1 and CDR2 (germline): SQVTM, ANQGSEA. V was clipped by 3 bases and J by 11 bases, with 23 bases between them. The CDR3 runs 14 residues.

This clonotype was seen repeatedly, ten times or more. The rearrangement uses TRBV28 and TRBJ2-7; tentatively, D is TRBD2 (6 bases). V was cut by 7 bases and J by 6 bases, with 16 bases left in between. Germline V gene sequence: CDR1 MDHEN, CDR2 SYDVKM. The CDR3 has 13 amino acids. CDR3 region: CASKSTGVREQYF. CDR3 coding DNA: TGTGCCAGCAAAAGTACGGGGGTACGCGAGCAGTACTTC.

The V gene is TRBV28, the J gene TRBJ2-4, with D possibly being TRBD2 (5 bases). The CDR3 sequence is 17 residues long. CDR1 MDHEN and CDR2 SYDVKM come from the germline V gene. V dropped 5 bases and J dropped 0 bases, with 17 bases sitting between them. In DNA form, the CDR3 reads TGTGCCAGCAGTGTCCCTCAGGCGGGTCGAGCCAAAAACATTCAGTACTTC. This encodes CASSVPQAGRAKNIQYF.

This clonotype has ten or more counts. The chain links TRBV7-3 to TRBJ1-1; 8 nucleotides line up with TRBD1. The CDR3 has 14 amino acids. The germline CDR1 and CDR2 sequences are SGHTA and FQGTGA. V trimming: 6 bases; J trimming: 3 bases; junction bases outside the gene matches: 6. The CDR3 bases are TGTGCCAGCAGTACCTCAGGGGGCTACACTGAAGCTTTCTTT. Protein: CASSTSGGYTEAFF. The full variable domain, with the rest looked up from reference TRBV7-3 and TRBJ1-1, is GAGVSQTPSNKVTEKGKYVELRCDPISGHTALYWYRQSLGQGPEFLIYFQGTGAADDSGLPNDRFFAVRPEGSVSTLKIQRTERGDSAVYLCASSTSGGYTEAFFGQGTRLTVV.

A note on this clonotype: This may be a read error: a much more frequent sequence differs by one nucleotide. The chain employs TRBV6-5 and TRBJ2-1; D gene ambiguous. The CDR3 is made up of 12 amino acids. V lost 6 bases and J 8 bases, leaving 11 bases between the germline ends. CDR1 and CDR2 from the germline V gene are MNHEY and SVGAGI. CDR3 amino acids: CASRSRMDEQFF. Written as DNA, the CDR3 is TGTGCCAGCAGATCCCGGATGGATGAGCAGTTCTTC.

This clonotype was detected only a few times. V is TRBV28 and J is TRBJ2-2; TRBD2 matches 7 bases. The germline V gene has CDR1 MDHEN and CDR2 SYDVKM. CDR3 size: 14 residues. With 6 bases clipped from V and 7 bases from J, the junction kept 8 bases outside the gene matches. The CDR3 reads CASSSGTTGGELFF. The CDR3 DNA reads TGTGCCAGCAGCTCCGGGACTACCGGCGGGGAGCTGTTTTTT.

In this sample, this clonotype turned up a few times. The chain has TRBV2 and TRBJ2-7; 8 bases fit TRBD1. Trimming cost V 1 base and J 2 bases; bases outside gene matches: 4. The CDR3 spans 15 residues. Germline loops: CDR1 SNHLY, CDR2 FYNNEI. The CDR3 here is CASSEGRDRPYEQYF. CDR3 nucleotide sequence: TGTGCCAGCAGTGAAGGCCGGGACAGGCCCTACGAGCAGTACTTC.